The rows below give T cell receptor beta chains drawn from one sample of a study of T-cell memory formation after mild COVID-19. TCRdb reprocessed the 5' RACE reads with MiXCR, giving one entry per CDR3 protein. Among 550,000 to 700,000 distinct CDR3 sequences, more than 15% were seen once, and the ten largest hold 12%. The specimen sequenced was PBMCs or a T cell subset sorted from them (not recorded which). These receptors all come from an adult woman who had mild COVID-19 (a few samples of this study predate the infection). Cell type and time point are not known. CDR3s include the opening cysteine and the closing phenylalanine or tryptophan. D genes are given only for firm matches. A clone size is listed for some rows: how often the clone was seen (once, few, many), or a class if it is expanded.

cdr3_length	d_call	v_call	j_call	clone_size	cdr3_nt	cdr3_aa
15	.	TRBV7-6	TRBJ2-7	.	TGTGCCAGCAGCTTAGATGAGGGAGTTGACTACGAGCAGTACTTC	CASSLDEGVDYEQYF
15	.	TRBV3-1	TRBJ1-1	few	TGTGCCAGCAGCCAATCAGAGACACCGAACACTGAAGCTTTCTTT	CASSQSETPNTEAFF
15	.	TRBV5-1	TRBJ2-5	many	TGCGCCAGCAGCGCCCCGAGGGGCGGCCAAGAGACCCAGTACTTC	CASSAPRGGQETQYF
16	.	TRBV20-1	TRBJ2-3	few	TGCAGTGCTAGTAGAACTTGGGGACACAGCACAGATACGCAGTATTTT	CSASRTWGHSTDTQYF
13	.	TRBV2	TRBJ1-2	.	TGTGCCAGCAGTGACAGGGAGAAAAGTGGCTACACCTTC	CASSDREKSGYTF
15	.	TRBV4-2	TRBJ1-6	few	TGTGCCAGCAGCCAACCCGGGACAAATAATTCACCCCTCCACTTT	CASSQPGTNNSPLHF
10	.	TRBV30	TRBJ2-7	few	TGTGCCCTGGGGGTTTACGAGCAGTACTTC	CALGVYEQYF
17	.	TRBV18	TRBJ2-1	.	TGTGCCAGCTCCCCTCAAGGTAGTCTGCGCTCCTACAATGAGCAGTTCTTC	CASSPQGSLRSYNEQFF
13	.	TRBV12-3/TRBV12-4	TRBJ1-2	few	TGTGCCAGCAGTTTTGGGGGGGTTGGTGGCTACACCTTC	CASSFGGVGGYTF
14	.	TRBV5-1	TRBJ1-4	.	TGCGCCAGCAGCTTGGTAGGGGAGGGTGAAAAACTGTTTTTT	CASSLVGEGEKLFF
18	.	TRBV12-3/TRBV12-4	TRBJ2-6	.	TGTGCCAGCAGCTCTAAGAATTACAGGGCATCTGGGGCCAACGTCCTGACTTTC	CASSSKNYRASGANVLTF
14	TRBD2	TRBV27	TRBJ2-1	few	TGTGCCAGCACCCCTCGGACTAGCTATGATGAGCAGTTCTTC	CASTPRTSYDEQFF
13	.	TRBV5-1	TRBJ1-2	.	TGCGCCAGCAGCACGGACGGAGACTATGGCTACACCTTC	CASSTDGDYGYTF
17	TRBD1	TRBV24-1	TRBJ2-1	many	TGTGCCACCAGTGATTTGGGGACAGATAACCCCTACAATGAGCAGTTCTTC	CATSDLGTDNPYNEQFF
14	.	TRBV29-1	TRBJ1-1	few	TGCAGCGCCGCTGCGGGCAGGGGTGACACTGAAGCTTTCTTT	CSAAAGRGDTEAFF
13	.	TRBV29-1	TRBJ2-7	.	TGCAGCGCCTCGGAGTCCTCCTACTACGAGCAGTACTTC	CSASESSYYEQYF
15	.	TRBV11-2	TRBJ1-1	.	TGTGCCAGCAGCCCGCGGCGGGGGGCATGGACTGAAGCTTTCTTT	CASSPRRGAWTEAFF
16	TRBD1	TRBV20-1	TRBJ2-7	many	TGCAGTGCTAGAGATCCCCGGACAGGGGATTACGACGAGCAGTACTTC	CSARDPRTGDYDEQYF
15	TRBD1	TRBV4-1	TRBJ1-1	few	TGCGCCAGCAGCCAACCTGACAGGGTGGGCGCTGAAGCTTTCTTT	CASSQPDRVGAEAFF
16	TRBD1	TRBV25-1	TRBJ2-3	few	TGTGCCAGCAGCTACCTTGGGACAGCTAGCACAGATACGCAGTATTTT	CASSYLGTASTDTQYF
16	TRBD2	TRBV11-3	TRBJ2-3	few	TGTGCCAGCAGCTCGCGACTAGCGGGAGGCATAGATACGCAGTATTTT	CASSSRLAGGIDTQYF
15	TRBD2	TRBV7-2	TRBJ2-5	.	TGTGCCAGCAGCCCCCCTGCAAGCGGGGGGCAGACCCAGTACTTC	CASSPPASGGQTQYF
14	.	TRBV5-1	TRBJ1-1	.	TGCGCCAGCAGGACCGGGACCCAGAAGACTGAAGCTTTCTTT	CASRTGTQKTEAFF
13	.	TRBV5-6	TRBJ2-3	.	TGTGCCAGCAGCCCATTGCAGGGGGATACGCAGTATTTT	CASSPLQGDTQYF
18	.	TRBV29-1	TRBJ2-7	few	TGCAGCGCTGTGTCCTTGGGGGCCAAAACTATCGGGCCCTACGAGCAGTACTTC	CSAVSLGAKTIGPYEQYF
15	TRBD2	TRBV6-5	TRBJ2-5	many	TGTGCCAGCAGTTACACAGCGGGAGAGGGAGAGACCCAGTACTTC	CASSYTAGEGETQYF
15	.	TRBV11-2	TRBJ1-2	few	TGTGCCAGCAGCTTAGGAGGGGGGGCCCCCTATGGCTACACCTTC	CASSLGGGAPYGYTF
14	TRBD2	TRBV12-3/TRBV12-4	TRBJ2-7	few	TGTGCCAGCAGTTTTGGGACTAAAAGGGACGAGCAGTACTTC	CASSFGTKRDEQYF
13	TRBD1	TRBV18	TRBJ2-7	few	TGTGCCAGCTCACGTCAGGGGGCCGGGGAGCAGTACTTC	CASSRQGAGEQYF
14	TRBD2	TRBV20-1	TRBJ2-1	.	TGCAGTGCCACGACTAGCGGGGGGTACAATGAGCAGTTCTTC	CSATTSGGYNEQFF
15	.	TRBV10-3	TRBJ2-7	few	TGTGCCATCAGTGAGGATCCGTACGGGAGTATCGAGCAGTACTTC	CAISEDPYGSIEQYF
15	TRBD1	TRBV7-2	TRBJ1-2	few	TGTGCCAGCAGCCAAACAGGGGGCGGGGGCTATGGCTACACCTTC	CASSQTGGGGYGYTF
14	.	TRBV5-1	TRBJ2-7	few	TGCGCCAGCAGCTTGAGGGACGGAGATTACGAGCAGTACTTC	CASSLRDGDYEQYF
11	.	TRBV29-1	TRBJ2-3	few	TGCAGCGTCCCCTCCAGAGGGCTGGAGTATTTT	CSVPSRGLEYF
18	TRBD2	TRBV7-6	TRBJ2-2	few	TGTGCCAGCAGCTTAGTAGGACTAGCGGGATTTAGCACCGGGGAGCTGTTTTTT	CASSLVGLAGFSTGELFF
16	.	TRBV18	TRBJ2-3	.	TGTGCCAGCTCACCAAACCAAGTCAGAACTACAGATACGCAGTATTTT	CASSPNQVRTTDTQYF
15	TRBD1	TRBV5-5	TRBJ2-3	few	TGTGCCAGCAGACGGACAGGACCTAGCACAGATACGCAGTATTTT	CASRRTGPSTDTQYF
14	.	TRBV24-1	TRBJ2-5	.	TGTGCCACCAGTGACGGACTCCGGGGGGAGACCCAGTACTTC	CATSDGLRGETQYF
15	.	TRBV11-3	TRBJ2-1	.	TGTGCCAGCAGCCCGAGGAACAGGGTCTCGAATGAGCAGTTCTTC	CASSPRNRVSNEQFF
16	.	TRBV4-1	TRBJ1-6	.	TGCGCCAGCAGCCAAGCTGTCCTCGTCCGTAATTCACCCCTCCACTTT	CASSQAVLVRNSPLHF
16	.	TRBV12-3/TRBV12-4	TRBJ1-6	few	TGTGCCAGCAGTCCCTTACTAGGGGGGCTTAATTCACCCCTCCACTTT	CASSPLLGGLNSPLHF
16	.	TRBV4-2	TRBJ2-4	few	TGTGCCAGCAGCCAACCCGGTCTCACTAATGGAAACATTCAGTACTTC	CASSQPGLTNGNIQYF
17	.	TRBV9	TRBJ1-2	.	TGTGCCAGCAGCGTAGGACAGGACTCAGGGTCTAACTATGGCTACACCTTC	CASSVGQDSGSNYGYTF
13	TRBD1	TRBV30	TRBJ2-7	.	TGTGCCTGGAGGTGGGACAGTACCTACGAGCAGTACTTC	CAWRWDSTYEQYF
14	.	TRBV20-1	TRBJ2-1	many	TGCAGTGCTAGAGGGGCTAGCGAGTACAATGAGCAGTTCTTC	CSARGASEYNEQFF
18	.	TRBV27	TRBJ2-3	few	TGTGCCAGCAGTATGACCCCTTGGTCGATTGAGGGCACAGATACGCAGTATTTT	CASSMTPWSIEGTDTQYF
15	TRBD1	TRBV24-1	TRBJ1-1	.	TGTGCCACCAGTGACCCCCGGACAGGAGACACTGAAGCTTTCTTT	CATSDPRTGDTEAFF
15	.	TRBV7-2	TRBJ2-1	few	TGTGCCAGCAGCTTAGAGGGGGTCCCGGGGAATGAGCAGTTCTTC	CASSLEGVPGNEQFF
12	.	TRBV18	TRBJ2-3	few	TGTGCCAGCTCACCAGCCACAGATACGCAGTATTTT	CASSPATDTQYF
12	.	TRBV20-1	TRBJ1-1	few	TGCAGTGCTAGTAGGGGGAACACTGAAGCTTTCTTT	CSASRGNTEAFF